Listed here are 4 T cell receptor beta chains from one sample, sequenced in a study of blood T cell repertoires in COVID-19. Data came from immunoSEQ multiplex PCR; TCRdb stores just in-frame clones and leaves some out. The data show tens of thousands of clones, approximately 80% seen once. The specimen was peripheral blood. Receptor source: a man aged 45 to 65 with acute or convalescent COVID-19.

The rearrangement links TRBV11-3 to TRBJ2-1, with TRBD2 matching 7 bases. V dropped 1 base and J dropped 10; count of bases not matched to a gene: 1. This CDR3 region has 12 residues. Germline values: CDR1 SGHNT, CDR2 YENEEA. The CDR3 DNA reads as TGTGCCAGCAGCTTAGGGGGGGGAGAGCAGTTCTTC. It is translated as CASSLGGGEQFF.

The V call is TRBV19, the J call TRBJ1-5, with D perhaps matching TRBD1 (5 bases). This CDR3 comprises 17 residues. V lost 5 bases and J 2 bases, leaving 19 bases between the germline ends. The germline V gene has CDR1 LNHDA and CDR2 SQIVND (reference sequence). The CDR3: CASSRGTGSRGNQPQHF. CDR3 DNA sequence: TGTGCCAGTAGTCGCGGGACGGGATCAAGGGGCAATCAGCCCCAGCATTTT.

The rearrangement joins TRBV13 to TRBJ2-7, with 8 bases that match TRBD1. This CDR3 contains 14 residues. V was clipped by 5 bases and J by 3 bases; unmatched bases: 6. CDR1 PRHDT and CDR2 FYEKMQ come from the germline V gene (reference sequence). The CDR3 sequence is CASSRTGSHYEQYF. CDR3 bases: TGTGCCAGCAGCCGGACAGGGAGTCACTACGAGCAGTACTTC.

The gene calls are TRBV30 and TRBJ1-1, with D perhaps matching TRBD1 (5 bases). This CDR3 contains 14 residues. V was shortened by 1 base and J by 2 bases, with 11 bases between the two germline ends. CDR1 is GTSNPN, CDR2 SVGIG, per germline (reference sequence). CDR3 nucleotide sequence: TGTGCCTGGAGTGGCAATAGGGGAAACACTGAAGCTTTCTTT. Its translation is CAWSGNRGNTEAFF.